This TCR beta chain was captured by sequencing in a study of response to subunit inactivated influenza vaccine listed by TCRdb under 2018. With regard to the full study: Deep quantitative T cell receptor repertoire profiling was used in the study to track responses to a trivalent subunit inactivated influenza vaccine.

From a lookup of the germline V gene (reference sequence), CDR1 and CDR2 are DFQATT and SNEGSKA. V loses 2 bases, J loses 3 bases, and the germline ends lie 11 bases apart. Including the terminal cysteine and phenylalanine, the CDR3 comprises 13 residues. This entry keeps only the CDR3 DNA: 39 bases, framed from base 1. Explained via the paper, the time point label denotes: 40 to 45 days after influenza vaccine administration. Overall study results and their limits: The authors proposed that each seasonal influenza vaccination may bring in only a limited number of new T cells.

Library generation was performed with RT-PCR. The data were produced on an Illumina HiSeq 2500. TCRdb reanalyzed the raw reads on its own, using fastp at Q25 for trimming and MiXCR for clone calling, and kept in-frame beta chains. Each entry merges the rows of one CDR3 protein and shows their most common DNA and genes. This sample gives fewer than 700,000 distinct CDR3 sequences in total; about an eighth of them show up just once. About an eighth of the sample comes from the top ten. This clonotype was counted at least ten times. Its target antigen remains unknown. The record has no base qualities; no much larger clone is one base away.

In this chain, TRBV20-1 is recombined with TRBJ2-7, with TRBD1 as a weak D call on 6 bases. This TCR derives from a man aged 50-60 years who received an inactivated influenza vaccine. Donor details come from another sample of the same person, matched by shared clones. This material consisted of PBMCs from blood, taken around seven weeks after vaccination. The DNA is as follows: TGCAGTGCTAGACAGGGGATAGTCTACGAGCAGTACTTC. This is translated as CSARQGIVYEQYF.